These T cell receptor beta chains were read from a single sample in a study of T cells after yellow fever vaccination. Using its own MiXCR run on the 5' RACE reads, TCRdb lists one record per CDR3 protein. The sample lists around 600,000 distinct CDR3 sequences, 9% to 15% seen once, with about 15% in the top ten. The sample consisted of PBMCs, taken on the day of the yellow fever booster vaccination. The receptors stem from a man aged 25-45 years who received the YFV17D yellow fever vaccine. Both conserved end residues are part of each CDR3. D genes are given only for firm matches. The size entry is marked missing in some rows and otherwise reads once, few, many or a size class.

NA	NA	TRBJ1-1	TRBV7-2	CASSLDFGTAFF	TGTGCCAGCAGCTTAGATTTCGGGACAGCTTTCTTT
NA	few	TRBJ1-1	TRBV19	CASSIEMNTEAFF	TGTGCCAGTAGTATCGAGATGAACACTGAAGCTTTCTTT
TRBD2	NA	TRBJ2-2	TRBV9	CASSVTSSTGELFF	TGTGCCAGCAGCGTGACTAGCAGCACCGGGGAGCTGTTTTTT
TRBD2	few	TRBJ2-3	TRBV7-2	CASSRGGAPPQYF	TGTGCCAGCAGCCGGGGGGGGGCCCCACCTCAGTATTTT
TRBD1	few	TRBJ2-7	TRBV28	CASTPPPGGFSYEQYF	TGTGCCAGCACCCCTCCGCCAGGGGGCTTCTCCTACGAGCAGTACTTC
TRBD1	NA	TRBJ1-2	TRBV7-4	CASSLAPWDRGGVRATNYGYTF	TGTGCCAGCAGCTTAGCCCCTTGGGACAGGGGAGGAGTAAGGGCCACTAACTATGGCTACACCTTC
NA	NA	TRBJ2-7	TRBV29-1	CSVGTGAGEQYF	TGCAGCGTTGGAACAGGAGCGGGTGAGCAGTACTTC
NA	NA	TRBJ1-4	TRBV29-1	CSVEDETSLGFRVF	TGCAGCGTTGAAGACGAGACAAGTTTGGGGTTTCGGGTTTTT
TRBD1	few	TRBJ2-5	TRBV10-3	CAISESAGGVQETQYF	TGTGCCATCAGTGAGTCTGCAGGGGGAGTCCAAGAGACCCAGTACTTC
NA	few	TRBJ2-2	TRBV6-1	CASSESSAAMATGELFF	TGTGCCAGCAGCGAATCCTCAGCGGCTATGGCGACCGGGGAGCTGTTTTTT